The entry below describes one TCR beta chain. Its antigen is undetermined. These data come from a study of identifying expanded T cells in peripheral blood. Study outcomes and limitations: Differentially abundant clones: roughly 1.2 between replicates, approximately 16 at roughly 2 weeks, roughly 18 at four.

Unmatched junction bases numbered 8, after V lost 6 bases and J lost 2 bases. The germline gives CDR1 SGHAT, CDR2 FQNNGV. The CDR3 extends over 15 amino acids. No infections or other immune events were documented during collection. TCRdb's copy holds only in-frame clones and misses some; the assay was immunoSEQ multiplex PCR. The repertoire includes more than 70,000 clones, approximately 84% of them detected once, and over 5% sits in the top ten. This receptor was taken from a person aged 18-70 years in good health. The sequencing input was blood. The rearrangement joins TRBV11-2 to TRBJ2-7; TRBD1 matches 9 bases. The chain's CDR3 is CASRMLTGGPYEQYF. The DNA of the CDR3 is TGTGCCAGCAGAATGTTGACAGGGGGACCCTACGAGCAGTACTTC.